A selection of T cell receptor beta chains follows, all from one sample in a study of shared clonotypes between healthy human individuals. Produced via immunoSEQ multiplex PCR; TCRdb's table is partial and in-frame only. The table shows approximately 2,200,000 clones, with just over 90% occurring only once. The specimen sequenced was naive CD8+ T cells from PBMCs. These receptors all come from a man aged 18 to 29 in good health. Some clones in this sample may be carry-over from other donors' samples. Both conserved end residues are part of each CDR3. Fields, in order: J gene, D gene, V gene, clone size, CDR3 protein, CDR3 DNA. The D gene is left open where the match is weak. Size is stated for part of the rows, as once, few or many counts, or as a class when the clone is expanded.

j_call: TRBJ1-2; d_call: .; v_call: TRBV29-1; clone_size: .; cdr3_aa: CSAPDGDYGYTF; cdr3_nt: TGCAGCGCCCCGGACGGGGACTATGGCTACACCTTC
j_call: TRBJ1-1; d_call: .; v_call: TRBV4-3; clone_size: .; cdr3_aa: CASSQDSVRTDTEAFF; cdr3_nt: TGCGCCAGCAGCCAAGATAGCGTTAGGACAGACACCGAAGCTTTCTTT
j_call: TRBJ2-7; d_call: .; v_call: TRBV30; clone_size: .; cdr3_aa: CAWSVLGGASYEQYF; cdr3_nt: TGTGCCTGGAGTGTACTCGGCGGGGCCTCTTACGAGCAGTACTTC
j_call: TRBJ1-1; d_call: .; v_call: TRBV28; clone_size: .; cdr3_aa: CASSSSQGRSAEAFF; cdr3_nt: TGTGCCAGCAGTTCTTCACAGGGAAGGAGCGCTGAAGCTTTCTTT
j_call: TRBJ2-3; d_call: TRBD2; v_call: TRBV27; clone_size: .; cdr3_aa: CASSVVLAGVGDTQYF; cdr3_nt: TGTGCCAGCAGTGTAGTACTAGCGGGAGTAGGAGATACGCAGTATTTT
j_call: TRBJ2-7; d_call: TRBD2; v_call: TRBV29-1; clone_size: .; cdr3_aa: CSVEEFRVGTSGLYEQYF; cdr3_nt: TGCAGCGTTGAAGAGTTCAGAGTGGGGACTAGCGGCCTCTACGAGCAGTACTTC
j_call: TRBJ1-1; d_call: TRBD1; v_call: TRBV9; clone_size: .; cdr3_aa: CASSVGTEMNTEAFF; cdr3_nt: TGTGCCAGCAGCGTGGGGACAGAAATGAACACTGAAGCTTTCTTT
j_call: TRBJ2-7; d_call: .; v_call: TRBV27; clone_size: .; cdr3_aa: CASSPQGGDSYEQYF; cdr3_nt: TGTGCCAGCAGTCCTCAGGGGGGGGACTCCTACGAGCAGTACTTC
j_call: TRBJ2-7; d_call: TRBD2; v_call: TRBV13; clone_size: .; cdr3_aa: CASTYGVVAGFSYEQYF; cdr3_nt: TGTGCCAGCACCTATGGGGTAGTAGCGGGCTTCTCCTACGAGCAGTACTTC
j_call: TRBJ2-1; d_call: .; v_call: TRBV19; clone_size: .; cdr3_aa: CASSKVSSGYNEQFF; cdr3_nt: TGTGCCAGTAGTAAGGTCTCGTCAGGATACAATGAGCAGTTCTTC
j_call: TRBJ2-7; d_call: .; v_call: TRBV7-9; clone_size: .; cdr3_aa: CASSSIRESYEQYF; cdr3_nt: TGTGCCAGCAGCTCAATCAGGGAATCCTACGAGCAGTACTTC
j_call: TRBJ1-2; d_call: TRBD1; v_call: TRBV23-1; clone_size: .; cdr3_aa: CASTYRGAYGYTF; cdr3_nt: TGCGCCAGCACTTACAGGGGCGCCTATGGCTACACCTTC
j_call: TRBJ2-7; d_call: .; v_call: TRBV4-1; clone_size: .; cdr3_aa: CASSQTPGRADYEQYF; cdr3_nt: TGCGCCAGCAGCCAAACCCCCGGCAGGGCGGACTACGAGCAGTACTTC
j_call: TRBJ2-5; d_call: TRBD1; v_call: TRBV7-9; clone_size: .; cdr3_aa: CASSLDRGATQYF; cdr3_nt: TGTGCCAGCAGCTTGGACAGGGGTGCGACCCAGTACTTC
j_call: TRBJ2-3; d_call: TRBD1; v_call: TRBV5-6; clone_size: .; cdr3_aa: CASSYSTGTGFTDTQYF; cdr3_nt: TGTGCCAGCAGTTACTCTACCGGGACAGGGTTTACAGATACGCAGTATTTT
j_call: TRBJ1-2; d_call: .; v_call: TRBV10-3; clone_size: .; cdr3_aa: CAIRTTTGYTF; cdr3_nt: TGTGCCATCAGAACGACCACGGGCTACACCTTC
j_call: TRBJ2-7; d_call: .; v_call: TRBV19; clone_size: .; cdr3_aa: CASSIGTYEQYF; cdr3_nt: TGTGCCAGTAGTATAGGAACCTACGAGCAGTACTTC
j_call: TRBJ2-7; d_call: .; v_call: TRBV28; clone_size: .; cdr3_aa: CASSFGQYGSEQYF; cdr3_nt: TGTGCCAGCAGTTTCGGTCAATATGGGTCCGAGCAGTACTTC
j_call: TRBJ2-7; d_call: .; v_call: TRBV11-2; clone_size: .; cdr3_aa: CASSLAGAFSYEQYF; cdr3_nt: TGTGCCAGCAGCTTAGCGGGAGCTTTCTCCTACGAGCAGTACTTC
j_call: TRBJ2-3; d_call: .; v_call: TRBV7-3; clone_size: .; cdr3_aa: CASSPSRGQNTQYF; cdr3_nt: TGTGCCAGCAGCCCCTCCCGGGGGCAAAATACGCAGTATTTT
j_call: TRBJ1-1; d_call: TRBD1; v_call: TRBV15; clone_size: few; cdr3_aa: CATSSRDSFPHTEAFF; cdr3_nt: TGTGCCACCAGCAGTAGGGACAGTTTCCCACACACTGAAGCTTTCTTT
j_call: TRBJ2-3; d_call: .; v_call: TRBV2; clone_size: .; cdr3_aa: CASSLSSRATDTQYF; cdr3_nt: TGTGCCAGCAGTCTCTCAAGCAGGGCAACAGATACGCAGTATTTT
j_call: TRBJ1-5; d_call: .; v_call: TRBV10-3; clone_size: .; cdr3_aa: CASSYSVLQPQHF; cdr3_nt: TGTGCCAGCAGTTACTCGGTGCTTCAGCCCCAGCATTTT
j_call: TRBJ2-1; d_call: .; v_call: TRBV27; clone_size: .; cdr3_aa: CASSLGGAAYNEQFF; cdr3_nt: TGTGCCAGCAGTTTGGGGGGGGCAGCCTACAATGAGCAGTTCTTC
j_call: TRBJ2-7; d_call: TRBD1; v_call: TRBV10-3; clone_size: .; cdr3_aa: CAISPGQHYEQYF; cdr3_nt: TGTGCCATCAGTCCGGGACAGCACTACGAGCAGTACTTC
j_call: TRBJ2-1; d_call: .; v_call: TRBV5-6; clone_size: .; cdr3_aa: CASSLVYLKSGNEQFF; cdr3_nt: TGTGCCAGCAGCTTGGTGTACCTTAAGAGCGGGAATGAGCAGTTCTTC
j_call: TRBJ2-5; d_call: TRBD1; v_call: TRBV7-9; clone_size: .; cdr3_aa: CASRGTGKETQYF; cdr3_nt: TGTGCCAGCAGGGGGACAGGGAAGGAGACCCAGTACTTC
j_call: TRBJ1-5; d_call: .; v_call: TRBV2; clone_size: .; cdr3_aa: CASADGNYQPQHF; cdr3_nt: TGTGCCAGCGCGGACGGAAACTATCAGCCCCAGCATTTT
j_call: TRBJ2-7; d_call: .; v_call: TRBV15; clone_size: .; cdr3_aa: CATSRDGSSYEQYF; cdr3_nt: TGTGCCACCAGCAGGGACGGGAGCTCCTACGAGCAGTACTTC
j_call: TRBJ2-7; d_call: .; v_call: TRBV10-3; clone_size: .; cdr3_aa: CAISESSVYEQYF; cdr3_nt: TGTGCCATCAGTGAATCTAGCGTCTACGAGCAGTACTTC
j_call: TRBJ2-2; d_call: .; v_call: TRBV28; clone_size: .; cdr3_aa: CASSLLGRGSGELFF; cdr3_nt: TGTGCCAGCAGTTTACTAGGCAGGGGATCCGGGGAGCTGTTTTTT
j_call: TRBJ2-5; d_call: .; v_call: TRBV7-8; clone_size: .; cdr3_aa: CASSPRGPQETQYF; cdr3_nt: TGTGCCAGCAGCCCTCGAGGACCGCAAGAGACCCAGTACTTC
j_call: TRBJ2-3; d_call: TRBD2; v_call: TRBV6-1; clone_size: .; cdr3_aa: CASLKRGGGDTQYF; cdr3_nt: TGTGCCAGTCTTAAGCGGGGAGGAGGAGATACGCAGTATTTT
j_call: TRBJ2-7; d_call: .; v_call: TRBV11-2; clone_size: .; cdr3_aa: CASSSRQGTYEQYF; cdr3_nt: TGTGCCAGCAGCTCTAGGCAGGGAACCTACGAGCAGTACTTC
j_call: TRBJ2-4; d_call: .; v_call: TRBV4-1; clone_size: .; cdr3_aa: CASSQRPGRDIQYF; cdr3_nt: TGCGCCAGCAGCCAACGGCCGGGGCGGGACATTCAGTACTTC
j_call: TRBJ1-2; d_call: .; v_call: TRBV28; clone_size: .; cdr3_aa: CASSQQELGVTGYGYTF; cdr3_nt: TGTGCCAGCAGTCAACAGGAACTAGGGGTCACGGGCTATGGCTACACCTTC
j_call: TRBJ2-7; d_call: .; v_call: TRBV9; clone_size: .; cdr3_aa: CASSRSPALNYEQYF; cdr3_nt: TGTGCCAGCAGCCGATCACCAGCCTTGAACTACGAGCAGTACTTC
j_call: TRBJ2-5; d_call: .; v_call: TRBV11-2; clone_size: once; cdr3_aa: CASSLGGAKTQYF; cdr3_nt: TGTGCCAGCAGCTTAGGGGGGGCGAAGACCCAGTACTTC
j_call: TRBJ2-7; d_call: TRBD2; v_call: TRBV19; clone_size: .; cdr3_aa: CASSIGAASGEQYF; cdr3_nt: TGTGCCAGTAGTATAGGGGCGGCTAGCGGCGAGCAGTACTTC
j_call: TRBJ2-5; d_call: .; v_call: TRBV27; clone_size: .; cdr3_aa: CASARVSGETQYF; cdr3_nt: TGTGCCAGCGCCCGGGTCTCCGGGGAGACCCAGTACTTC
j_call: TRBJ2-1; d_call: .; v_call: TRBV27; clone_size: .; cdr3_aa: CASSLVGTFFDEQFF; cdr3_nt: TGTGCCAGCAGCTTGGTGGGGACTTTTTTCGATGAGCAGTTCTTC
j_call: TRBJ1-1; d_call: .; v_call: TRBV7-9; clone_size: .; cdr3_aa: CASSPIPTGWNTEAFF; cdr3_nt: TGTGCCAGCAGCCCGATCCCGACAGGTTGGAACACTGAAGCTTTCTTT
j_call: TRBJ2-1; d_call: .; v_call: TRBV2; clone_size: .; cdr3_aa: CASRDPSDEQFF; cdr3_nt: TGTGCCAGCAGGGACCCTAGCGATGAGCAGTTCTTC
j_call: TRBJ2-3; d_call: TRBD1; v_call: TRBV5-6; clone_size: .; cdr3_aa: CASSLDREHPARNTQYF; cdr3_nt: TGTGCCAGCAGCTTAGACAGGGAACACCCCGCAAGGAATACGCAGTATTTT
j_call: TRBJ2-1; d_call: .; v_call: TRBV25-1; clone_size: .; cdr3_aa: CASSGVTGIAYNEQFF; cdr3_nt: TGTGCCAGCAGTGGGGTTACGGGGATCGCCTACAATGAGCAGTTCTTC
j_call: TRBJ2-1; d_call: TRBD1; v_call: TRBV30; clone_size: .; cdr3_aa: CAWSKPTGWLNEQFF; cdr3_nt: TGTGCCTGGAGTAAACCGACAGGGTGGCTCAATGAGCAGTTCTTC
j_call: TRBJ2-1; d_call: .; v_call: TRBV7-2; clone_size: .; cdr3_aa: CASSTRDGSSYNEQFF; cdr3_nt: TGTGCCAGCAGCACCCGGGACGGGAGCTCCTACAATGAGCAGTTCTTC
j_call: TRBJ2-7; d_call: .; v_call: TRBV15; clone_size: once; cdr3_aa: CATSRGPPEAEQYF; cdr3_nt: TGTGCCACCAGCAGAGGCCCCCCGGAGGCCGAGCAGTACTTC